The 7 T cell receptor beta chains reported below all come from one sample, sequenced in a study of blood T cell repertoires in COVID-19. The table came from immunoSEQ multiplex PCR; TCRdb's copy has only in-frame clones and leaves some out. There are tens of thousands of clones in the sample; over 75% occur only once, and approximately 33% lies in the top ten. The specimen was peripheral blood. Source of these receptors: a woman of 80 years or more with COVID-19, enrolled during active disease.

This clone has only one observation. This chain joins TRBV19 and TRBJ1-2; D not resolved. V dropped 5 bases and J dropped 3 bases, with 16 bases sitting between them. CDR3 size: 15 residues. CDR1 LNHDA and CDR2 SQIVND come from the germline V gene (reference sequence). CDR3 amino acids: CASSSLTTRDYGYTF. In nucleotides, the CDR3 is TGTGCCAGTAGTTCCCTCACAACGAGGGACTATGGCTACACCTTC.

The J gene is TRBJ1-2, the V gene TRBV4-2; 8 positions agree with TRBD1. Per germline, CDR1 LGHNA and CDR2 YNFKEQ. J gave up 4 bases and V 5 bases, and 9 bases lay outside the gene matches. CDR3 length equals 15 residues. CDR3 region: CASSTRQGQGYGYTF. The CDR3 DNA reads as TGTGCCAGCAGCACAAGACAGGGGCAGGGCTATGGCTACACCTTC.

The rearrangement uses TRBV6-1 and TRBJ1-5; no clear D. Germline V gene data show CDR1 as MNHNS and CDR2 as SASEGT. This CDR3 has 14 amino acids. Deletions cut 0 bases from V and 4 bases from J, with 7 bases between. CDR3: CASSEAAGNQPQHF. CDR3 coding DNA: TGTGCCAGCAGTGAAGCGGCGGGTAATCAGCCCCAGCATTTT.

This clone was found once. CDR3 protein: CASSFLTASNEKLFF. CDR3 bases: TGTGCCAGCAGCTTCCTGACAGCCAGTAATGAAAAACTGTTTTTT. This chain connects TRBV5-6 to TRBJ1-4; possible D gene TRBD1, 5 bases. V was trimmed by 2 bases and J by 4 bases, leaving 12 bases between them. Germline V gene data show CDR1 as SGHDT and CDR2 as YYEEEE. The CDR3 extends over 15 amino acids.

V and J are TRBV9 and TRBJ2-1; 11 bases fit TRBD2. V was clipped by 5 bases and J by 2 bases; unmatched bases: 15. Per the germline V gene, CDR1 is SGDLS and CDR2 is YYNGEE. This CDR3 has 19 residues. The CDR3 reads CASRPTGTSGAPAYNEQFF. Written as DNA, the CDR3 is TGTGCCAGCAGGCCCACCGGGACTAGCGGAGCTCCTGCCTACAATGAGCAGTTCTTC.

V usage is TRBV18 and J usage is TRBJ1-1, with a possible D match to TRBD1 (6 bases). CDR1 and CDR2 from the germline V gene are KGHSH and LQKENI. The CDR3 extends over 14 amino acids. The germline V and J ends were trimmed by 2 bases and 1 base, with 8 bases remaining between them. CDR3 sequence: CASSPEQGNTEAFF. CDR3 in DNA: TGTGCCAGCTCACCAGAACAGGGGAACACTGAAGCTTTCTTT.

The chain employs TRBV19 and TRBJ1-5; D remains ambiguous. This CDR3 is 13 amino acids long. V gave up 4 bases and J gave up 6 bases, with 10 bases separating them. The germline CDR1 and CDR2 sequences are LNHDA and SQIVND (reference sequence). The DNA of the CDR3 is TGTGCCAGTAGTAGGGGAGTCCGTCAGCCCCAGCATTTT. Amino acids: CASSRGVRQPQHF.